This TCR beta chain derives from a study of vaccination and CD4 T cells after COVID-19. Trimming took off 2 bases at V and 5 bases at J, with 11 bases between the two ends. This CDR3 comprises 15 residues. The germline gives CDR1 SGHDT, CDR2 YYEEEE. This clonotype was observed a few times. Its antigen remains unidentified. Treatment given: approximately 10-day PBMC culture with coronavirus spike peptide pools or control peptides (ViraFEST assay). ViraFEST used peptide pools to expand antigen-specific T cells before TCR sequencing. The Oncomine TCR Beta short-read assay was applied to DNA of cultured CD4+ T cells. The genomic DNA was obtained from cultured CD4+ T cells by extraction with the QIAamp micro DNA kit. TCRdb re-called the PCR reads through MiXCR, storing one row per CDR3 protein. The sample has under 20,000 distinct CDR3 sequences, around 33% seen once.

The TCR originated in a human donor with COVID-19. This chain joins TRBV5-6 and TRBJ1-6; D possibly corresponds to TRBD1 (6 bases). Sequencing was carried out using cultured CD4+ T cells from blood. The DNA for the CDR3 is TGTGCCAGCAGCTTAAGGCCAGGGGATAATTCACCCCTCCACTTT. Its translation is CASSLRPGDNSPLHF. Full variable domain (outside the CDR3, taken from reference TRBV5-6 and TRBJ1-6): DAGVTQSPTHLIKTRGQQVTLRCSPKSGHDTVSWYQQALGQGPQFIFQYYEEEERQRGNFPDRFSGHQFPNYSSELNVNALLLGDSALYLCASSLRPGDNSPLHFGNGTRLTVT.